This TCR beta chain comes out of a study of metastatic and nonmetastatic thyroid tumors. Study details: Thyroid patients, malignant and benign, had repertoires compared across blood and tumor or nodule tissue.

In its sample, this clone was seen a few times. Its target is unknown. Through MiXCR, TCRdb re-clonotyped the PCR reads. The sample comprises around 10,000 clones, roughly a quarter of which are singletons, and approximately 9.8% rests with the top ten. Regarding the study as a whole: According to reports, the diversity of TCR beta was significantly higher in malignant thyroid tumors than in benign nodules, and this held in both blood and tumor samples.

No treatment of any kind had been given to any patient before thyroid surgery. Source material: tumor tissue. The TCR was taken from a female donor with papillary thyroid cancer or a benign thyroid nodule (not recorded which). Some clones in this sample may be carry-over from other donors' samples.

This CDR3 reads CASSEARGLLNTEAFF. The CDR3 nucleotides are TGTGCCAGCAGTGAAGCACGGGGGCTATTGAACACTGAAGCTTTCTTT. The chain links TRBV6-1 to TRBJ1-1; the D gene is possibly TRBD1 (6 bases). Trimming took 0 bases from V and 0 from J, leaving 11 bases between them. Looked up from germline, CDR1 is MNHNS and CDR2 is SASEGT. The CDR3 runs 16 residues.